This T cell receptor (beta chain) is drawn from a study of T cell repertoires in cytomegalovirus infection. Study-level background: Public signatures in TCR beta pointed to CMV infection and matching HLA type.

Germline V gene data show CDR1 as MNHEY and CDR2 as SMNVEV (reference sequence). Unmatched junction bases numbered 7, after V lost 5 bases and J lost 2 bases. The CDR3 consists of 15 residues. Whole-study results and caveats: CMV carriers having the relevant HLA were flagged by cumulative public TCR beta family frequency. CMV-specific TCR beta clonotypes restricted by HLA-C dominated the ex vivo response.

This clonotype was seen a handful of times. Its antigen is undetermined. One entry per CDR3 protein results from TCRdb running MiXCR on the reads. The sample has some 180,000 distinct CDR3 sequences, roughly 15% seen once; the top ten hold roughly 24%. Sequencing was performed on CD8+ T cells from PBMCs. This receptor was taken from a human donor in good health (CMV status not recorded). Some clones in this sample may be carry-over from other donors' samples. V usage is TRBV27 and J usage is TRBJ2-7; 9 bases map to TRBD1. CDR3 DNA: TGTGCCAGCAGTCCCTCCGGGACAGGGCCCTACGAGCAGTACTTC. Amino acid sequence: CASSPSGTGPYEQYF.